The 15 T cell receptor beta chains presented below share a single source sample, sequenced in a study of OX40 agonist ivuxolimab in advanced cancers. Clones were sequenced by immunoSEQ multiplex PCR, and TCRdb holds only the in-frame ones, with some missing. This table has about 54,000 clones, around 89% appearing once. The sequencing used CD4+ or CD8+ T cells sorted from blood, collected in a trial of the OX40 agonist ivuxolimab. Receptors were obtained from an adult with an advanced solid tumor such as melanoma, head and neck, liver or kidney cancer.

CDR3 bases: TGTGCCAGCCTAAAGGGACAGGGGGGAGACGAGCAGTACTTC. Translating it yields CASLKGQGGDEQYF. The chain is built from TRBV6-1 and TRBJ2-7, with TRBD1 matching 11 bases. The V and J ends lost 8 bases and 5 bases, in that order; junction bases with no gene match: 8. The CDR3 runs 14 residues. Germline V CDR1 and CDR2: MNHNS, SASEGT.

The CDR3 loop reads CASSRGRLYGYTF. The CDR3 DNA follows: TGTGCCAGTAGTCGGGGGCGCCTCTATGGCTACACCTTC. The chain joins TRBV19 to TRBJ1-2; tentatively, D is TRBD1 (6 bases). With 5 bases removed from V and 4 bases from J, the gap between germline ends came to 11 bases. Looked up from germline, CDR1 is LNHDA and CDR2 is SQIVND (reference sequence). CDR3 length: 13 residues.

The rearrangement links TRBV29-1 to TRBJ2-1; the match to TRBD2 covers 8 bases. Losses at the gene ends were 6 bases for V and 4 bases for J; bases not matched to a gene: 8. The germline CDR1 and CDR2 sequences are SQVTM and ANQGSEA. The CDR3 is 14 residues long. The CDR3 protein is CSVPPGGTYNEQFF. The DNA for the CDR3 is TGCAGCGTCCCCCCGGGGGGGACTTACAATGAGCAGTTCTTC.

The CDR3 reads CASSLWDRNSPLHF. DNA for the CDR3: TGTGCCAGCAGCTTATGGGACAGAAATTCACCCCTCCACTTT. The chain joins TRBV7-9 to TRBJ1-6; 7 nucleotides line up with TRBD1. This CDR3 is 14 amino acids long. V gave up 2 bases and J gave up 7 bases; unmatched junction bases: 2. Germline V CDR1 and CDR2: SEHNR, FQNEAQ (reference sequence).

This chain uses TRBV6-6 with TRBJ1-1; D ambiguous. V was cut by 0 bases and J by 5 bases, with 16 bases left in between. The CDR3 length is 16 residues. Looked up from germline, CDR1 is MNHNY and CDR2 is SVGAGI (reference sequence). The CDR3 sequence is CASSYSVIRVPTEAFF. Here the CDR3 DNA reads TGTGCCAGCAGTTACTCGGTCATAAGAGTTCCGACTGAAGCTTTCTTT.

The chain joins TRBV9 to TRBJ2-5; 7 bases fit TRBD1. The V segment lost 4 bases and the J segment 2 bases; nucleotides outside the gene matches: 8. The length of the CDR3 is 15 residues. Germline V lookup: CDR1 SGDLS, CDR2 YYNGEE. CDR3 region: CASSIRDSTQETQYF. The CDR3 coding sequence is TGTGCCAGCAGCATCCGGGACAGTACACAAGAGACCCAGTACTTC.

This clone appeared a single time. This chain uses TRBV13 with TRBJ1-2; D is possibly TRBD1 (5 bases). The CDR3 totals 13 residues. The V and J ends lost 3 bases and 7 bases respectively, with 12 bases between them. Germline CDR1 is PRHDT and CDR2 is FYEKMQ (reference sequence). CDR3 DNA sequence: TGTGCCAGCAGCTTCCCGGGGGGGTTTGGCTACACCTTC. Protein: CASSFPGGFGYTF.

V usage is TRBV29-1 and J usage is TRBJ2-5; the D is unclear. The V gene's germline CDR1 is SQVTM and CDR2 ANQGSEA. This CDR3 contains 12 residues. V dropped 3 bases and J dropped 6 bases, with 11 bases sitting between them. DNA of the CDR3: TGCAGCGTTGAGGGCACTCGAAAGACCCAGTACTTC. It codes for CSVEGTRKTQYF. Filled out from reference TRBV29-1 and TRBJ2-5, the complete variable domain reads SAVISQKPSRDICQRGTSLTIQCQVDSQVTMMFWYRQQPGQSLTLIATANQGSEATYESGFVIDKFPISRPNLTFSTLTVSNMSPEDSSIYLCSVEGTRKTQYFGPGTRLLVL.

This clone was counted once. This rearrangement joins TRBV19 to TRBJ1-4; a possible D gene is TRBD1 (5 bases). Trimming took 5 bases from V and 8 from J, leaving 18 bases between them. This CDR3 region has 15 residues. Germline V gene sequence: CDR1 LNHDA, CDR2 SQIVND (reference sequence). The CDR3 reads CASSSFGASGEKLFF. The CDR3 DNA sequence: TGTGCCAGTAGTTCCTTTGGGGCCTCAGGGGAAAAACTGTTTTTT.

The rearrangement uses TRBV7-2 and TRBJ1-1; no reliable D call. The length of the CDR3 is 16 residues. Per the germline V gene, CDR1 is SGHTA and CDR2 is FQGNSA. Between the trimmed V and J ends, which lost 1 base and 0 bases, there was a span of 12 bases. The CDR3 DNA sequence: TGTGCCAGCAGCTTAGTACCGGGCACAGTGAACACTGAAGCTTTCTTT. As protein: CASSLVPGTVNTEAFF.

J is TRBJ1-4 and V is TRBV5-1; 9 bases map to TRBD1. This CDR3 has 16 amino acids. The trim removed 5 bases at V and 4 bases at J, leaving 9 bases unmatched. In germline, CDR1 is SGHRS, CDR2 YFSETQ. CDR3 protein: CASRPGTGTLNEKLFF. In nucleotides, the CDR3 is TGCGCCAGCAGACCCGGGACAGGGACTCTTAATGAAAAACTGTTTTTT.

This chain uses TRBV18 with TRBJ2-5; D ambiguous. CDR3 length: 13 amino acids. V dropped 3 bases and J dropped 1 base, with 6 bases sitting between them. From germline, CDR1 is KGHSH and CDR2 LQKENI. In DNA form, the CDR3 reads TGTGCCAGCTCACCCCGGACCCAAGAGACCCAGTACTTC. It codes for CASSPRTQETQYF.

The rearrangement uses TRBV18 and TRBJ2-3, with D perhaps matching TRBD2 (5 bases). V dropped 0 bases and J dropped 6 bases, with 7 bases sitting between them. This CDR3 contains 13 residues. Per the germline V gene, CDR1 is KGHSH and CDR2 is LQKENI. The CDR3 sequence: CASSPPSGDTQYF. For the CDR3, the DNA is TGTGCCAGCTCACCACCCTCGGGGGATACGCAGTATTTT.

This clone was seen only a few times. The gene calls are TRBV29-1 and TRBJ1-1; tentatively, D is TRBD1 (5 bases). The CDR3 totals 13 residues. V was clipped by 4 bases and J by 3 bases, with 12 bases between them. Per the germline V gene, CDR1 is SQVTM and CDR2 is ANQGSEA. The CDR3 DNA sequence: TGCAGCGTTGGTAAAGTGGGGGACACTGAAGCTTTCTTT. Protein product: CSVGKVGDTEAFF.

The chain has TRBV12-2 and TRBJ2-2; the DNA was not used to check the table's D call, TRBD2. TRBV12-2 is assigned pseudogene status. The CDR3 consists of 14 residues. Here the CDR3 reads CASRWGLAPGELFF. The CDR3 DNA reads as TGTGCAAGTCGCTGGGGACTAGCCCCCGGGGAGCTGTTTTTT.